These 16 T cell receptor beta chains originate from one sample sequenced in a study of blood T cell repertoires in COVID-19. The protocol was immunoSEQ multiplex PCR, while the TCRdb copy is restricted to in-frame clones and leaves out a portion. This repertoire shows under 45,000 clones, roughly 90% found once; its top ten account for roughly 25%. Sequences were obtained from peripheral blood. Receptors originate from a woman older than 75 in a cohort sampled during active or convalescent COVID-19.

CDR3 in amino acids: CASSQALRTGSANSPLHF. The CDR3 coding sequence is TGTGCCAGCAGCCAAGCCCTCCGGACAGGTTCGGCTAATTCACCCCTCCACTTT. The rearrangement links TRBV3-1 (or the pseudogene TRBV3-2) to TRBJ1-6, with TRBD1 identical over 7 bases. From germline, CDR1 is LGHDT and CDR2 YNNKEL (reference sequence). V trimming: 1 base; J trimming: 6 bases; junction bases outside the gene matches: 12. This CDR3 comprises 18 residues.

The gene calls are TRBV5-1 and TRBJ2-4, with D hard to call. Deletions cut 0 bases from V and 0 bases from J, with 10 bases between. The germline CDR1 and CDR2 sequences are SGHRS and YFSETQ. This CDR3 comprises 16 residues. In DNA, the CDR3 is TGCGCCAGCAGCTTGGGTGGGCCACTAGCCAAAAACATTCAGTACTTC. Translation gives CASSLGGPLAKNIQYF.

The chain recombines TRBV6-5 with TRBJ1-4, with 9 bases identical to TRBD1. Germline V gene lookup returns CDR1 MNHEY and CDR2 SVGAGI. This CDR3 has 14 amino acids. V shed 8 bases and J 4 bases; nucleotides not matched to a gene: 5. The CDR3 DNA reads as TGTGCCAGCCGACAGGGGGACAATAATGAAAAACTGTTTTTT. Encoded protein: CASRQGDNNEKLFF.

The V call is TRBV11-3, the J call TRBJ2-3; 7 bases agree with TRBD1. Germline V gene sequence: CDR1 SGHNT, CDR2 YENEEA. J gave up 0 bases and V 4 bases, and 7 bases lay outside the gene matches. The CDR3 runs to 16 residues. CDR3 bases: TGTGCCAGCAGCTACCACAGGGGCTTAAGCACAGATACGCAGTATTTT. Residues: CASSYHRGLSTDTQYF.

The chain recombines TRBV4-1 with TRBJ2-7, with D perhaps TRBD2 (5 bases). The ends were cut back, 4 bases at V and 3 bases at J, with 10 bases in the middle. The CDR3 contains 13 residues. Germline CDR1 reads MGHRA; CDR2 reads YSYEKL. DNA of the CDR3: TGCGCCAGCAGCCCGGGGTCAGGCTACGAGCAGTACTTC. It yields the protein CASSPGSGYEQYF.

This chain links TRBV27 with TRBJ1-4; 7 bases agree with TRBD1. The CDR3 consists of 16 residues. V shed 3 bases and J 7 bases; nucleotides not matched to a gene: 11. Germline CDR1 MNHEY, CDR2 SMNVEV (reference sequence). The CDR3 sequence is CASSFRRGQGVEKLFF. CDR3 coding DNA: TGTGCCAGCAGTTTCAGAAGGGGGCAGGGTGTTGAAAAACTGTTTTTT.

The V gene is TRBV29-1, the J gene TRBJ2-1, with D maybe TRBD1 (5 bases). V was cut by 8 bases and J by 6 bases, with 20 bases left in between. Looked up from germline, CDR1 is SQVTM and CDR2 is ANQGSEA. The CDR3 totals 14 residues. CDR3 nucleotide sequence: TGCAGCTCCGAAGGGGTCCCCCCCGGCAATGAGCAGTTCTTC. Translating gives CSSEGVPPGNEQFF.

The chain is built from TRBV7-9 and TRBJ2-7; D possibly corresponds to TRBD2 (6 bases). Trimming stripped 5 bases from V and 7 bases from J, with 9 bases between. Per the germline V gene, CDR1 is SEHNR and CDR2 is FQNEAQ (reference sequence). The CDR3 extends over 11 amino acids. CDR3 sequence reads: CASSLAGEQYF. In nucleotides, the CDR3 is TGTGCCAGCAGCCTCGCGGGGGAGCAGTACTTC.

This clone was detected only a few times. The V gene is TRBV7-8, the J gene TRBJ2-2; a possible D gene is TRBD1 (6 bases). Germline lookup yields CDR1 SGHVS and CDR2 FQNEAQ. There are 16 residues in the CDR3. V shed 4 bases and J shed 2 bases, with 14 bases lying between them. DNA for the CDR3: TGTGCCAGCAGCTCCCGCCGGGACACCAACACCGGGGAGCTGTTTTTT. This sequence encodes CASSSRRDTNTGELFF.

The V and J genes are TRBV2 and TRBJ1-1, with a possible D match to TRBD1 (5 bases). Germline CDR1 SNHLY, CDR2 FYNNEI. The V end lost 5 bases, the J end lost 1 base, and 8 bases lay between the germline ends. There are 13 residues in the CDR3. CDR3 in DNA: TGTGCCAGCAGTCCAACAGGGAACACTGAAGCTTTCTTT. This translates into CASSPTGNTEAFF.

The chain joins TRBV12-3 or TRBV12-4 to TRBJ2-5; D is perhaps TRBD2 (5 bases). V lost 6 bases, J lost 2 bases, and 7 bases lay in between. There are 12 residues in the CDR3. CDR3 region: CASRRGQETQYF. The CDR3 nucleotides are TGTGCCAGCAGGCGAGGGCAAGAGACCCAGTACTTC.

The rearrangement joins TRBV21-1 to TRBJ2-1; no DNA check was done on the table's D call, TRBD2. TRBV21-1 is given as a pseudogene. This CDR3 has 17 amino acids. The CDR3 DNA follows: TGTGCCAGCAGCATAGCCTCGAAGGGTTGGGGGGATAATGAGCAGTTCTTC. Protein product: CASSIASKGWGDNEQFF.

The V call is TRBV5-4, the J call TRBJ2-5, with 7 bases fitting TRBD2. The V gene's germline CDR1 is SGHNT and CDR2 YYREEE (reference sequence). The CDR3 covers 15 residues. The V segment lost 0 bases and the J segment 1 base; nucleotides outside the gene matches: 3. CDR3 in DNA: TGTGCCAGCAGCTTGGTGGTAGCGGGCCAAGAGACCCAGTACTTC. Translation gives CASSLVVAGQETQYF.

DNA for the CDR3: TGCGCCAGCAGCTTGGGTTTCCGGGGAACGGGGGGCTACACCTTC. It is translated as CASSLGFRGTGGYTF. The V call is TRBV5-1, the J call TRBJ1-2; unclear D gene. The CDR3 is 15 residues long. From germline, CDR1 is SGHRS and CDR2 YFSETQ. V was clipped by 0 bases and J by 8 bases, with 17 bases between them.

The chain joins TRBV6-5 to TRBJ1-6, with 8 bases lining up with TRBD1. Germline loops: CDR1 MNHEY, CDR2 SVGAGI. The CDR3 sequence is 12 residues long. CDR3 sequence reads: CGGTGPHSPLHF. The DNA of the CDR3 is TGTGGAGGGACAGGCCCTCATTCACCCCTCCACTTT.

This clone was detected once. The chain has TRBV6-5 and TRBJ2-1; 8 nucleotides match TRBD2. The V gene's germline CDR1 is MNHEY and CDR2 SVGAGI. The trim removed 10 bases at V and 5 bases at J, leaving 7 bases unmatched. CDR3 size: 13 residues. The CDR3 sequence: CATQRGIHNEQFF. CDR3 in DNA: TGTGCCACTCAGCGGGGGATACACAATGAGCAGTTCTTC.